The T cell receptor (beta chain) under discussion was sequenced for a study of shared clonotypes between healthy human individuals. General observations from the study: A small donor pool kept down the genetic and exposure-history diversity that was represented.

With respect to this clone: Its antigen is still unknown.

Genomic DNA came from about 95 million PBMCs in unsorted samples. Original methodology: ImmunoSEQ sequences covered only the junction and lacked quality scores; filtering therefore differed. Libraries were prepared by immunoSEQ multiplex PCR; TCRdb keeps only in-frame clonotypes and omits some of them. That table gives V, J and clone size, and the DNA gave D and trimming. In the table there are about 480,000 clones, 60% to 85% of which are singletons. This CDR3 contains 15 residues. Trimming cost V 0 bases and J 7 bases, with 17 bases left between them. Germline loops: CDR1 SGDLS, CDR2 YYNGEE. The sequence came from a woman in her thirties or forties in good health. Some clones in this sample may be carry-over from other donors' samples. The sample comprised PBMCs. The chain uses TRBV9 and TRBJ2-7, with D perhaps TRBD2 (6 bases). The CDR3 DNA reads as TGTGCCAGCAGCGTAGCCGGGGAGGTACCTTGGGAGCAGTACTTC. Its protein is CASSVAGEVPWEQYF.